These 28 T cell receptor beta chains were all obtained from the same sample, sequenced in a study of radiation and T cells in renal cell carcinoma (TCRdb year 2020). The library was obtained by the immunoSEQ multiplex PCR assay. TCRdb took over this immuneACCESS table, retaining in-frame rearrangements with V and J assigned. Such tables are incomplete; in checked studies, under half of the missing clones stem from an unresolved V gene, and the remainder is unexplained. The sample table lists 150,000 or so clones, over 65% of them with a count of one. The ten largest clones add up to 20% to 25% of the sample. The time point label of this sample denotes: baseline pretreatment blood. The treatment or condition label of this sample denotes: 15 Gy SBRT to primary tumor, nephrectomy 4 weeks later. This specimen was blood, taken from a patient whose treatment included radiotherapy and nephrectomy. These receptors all stem from a woman in her forties or fifties with renal cell carcinoma.

The chain carries TRBV7-2 and TRBJ2-7, with D possibly TRBD1 on 5 matching bases. This CDR3 is built from 14 residues. V was cut by 3 bases and J by 4 bases, with 13 bases left in between. Germline assignment: CDR1 SGHTA and CDR2 FQGNSA. CDR3 bases: TGTGCCAGCAGCTTTCAGGGTTCTTCGTACGAGCAGTACTTC. This codes for CASSFQGSSYEQYF.

V is TRBV15 and J is TRBJ1-1; maybe TRBD1 (5 bases). Trimming took 5 bases from V and 3 from J, leaving 16 bases between them. Germline loops: CDR1 LNHNV, CDR2 YYDKDF (reference sequence). The CDR3 contains 15 residues. CDR3 loop: CATSLDIGEHTEAFF. CDR3 coding DNA: TGTGCCACCAGCCTGGACATAGGGGAGCACACTGAAGCTTTCTTT.

The chain links TRBV5-1 to TRBJ2-1; the D gene is possibly TRBD2 (6 bases). The germline V gene has CDR1 SGHRS and CDR2 YFSETQ. V was cut by 0 bases and J by 3 bases, with 10 bases left in between. The CDR3 has 15 amino acids. The CDR3 sequence is CASSLAPGLYNEQFF. The CDR3 coding sequence is TGCGCCAGCAGCTTGGCACCGGGACTCTACAATGAGCAGTTCTTC.

The chain links TRBV6-6 to TRBJ2-7; unclear D gene. V lost 2 bases to trimming and J lost 4 bases, with 12 bases between them. CDR1 is MNHNY and CDR2 is SVGAGI in the germline V gene (reference sequence). This CDR3 is 14 amino acids long. For the CDR3, the DNA is TGTGCCAGCAGTTACATAACCGATACTTACGAGCAGTACTTC. It specifies CASSYITDTYEQYF.

The sample holds a few counts of this clone. The rearrangement uses TRBV4-3 and TRBJ2-1; D ambiguous. The CDR3 consists of 15 residues. CDR1 and CDR2 from the germline V gene are LGHNA and YSLEER. Deletions cut 1 base from V and 4 bases from J, with 11 bases between. CDR3 coding DNA: TGCGCCAGCAGCCAAGTGATGACCTCGTACAATGAGCAGTTCTTC. It encodes CASSQVMTSYNEQFF.

The chain recombines TRBV30 with TRBJ2-5; 7 bases map to TRBD1. The trim removed 5 bases at V and 5 bases at J, leaving 2 bases unmatched. The CDR3 extends over 11 amino acids. The germline CDR1 and CDR2 sequences are GTSNPN and SVGIG (reference sequence). The CDR3 sequence: CAWDRVETQYF. The CDR3 DNA sequence: TGTGCCTGGGACAGGGTTGAGACCCAGTACTTC.

The chain recombines TRBV7-2 with TRBJ2-7; 13 positions match TRBD2. Trimming at V came to 6 bases and at J to 6 bases, leaving 8 bases not matched to a gene. CDR3 size: 15 residues. CDR1 is SGHTA and CDR2 is FQGNSA in the germline V gene. In DNA, the CDR3 is TGTGCCAGCAGTTTTACTAGCGGGGGGGGCCGCGAGCAGTACTTC. Translating it yields CASSFTSGGGREQYF.

CDR3 amino acids: CASSVDPMAQYF. The CDR3 DNA is TGTGCCAGCAGCGTGGACCCTATGGCGCAGTATTTT. The V and J genes are TRBV5-6 and TRBJ2-3; D is uncertain. Germline CDR1 and CDR2: SGHDT and YYEEEE. The CDR3 spans 12 residues. Trimming took off 4 bases at V and 10 bases at J, with 13 bases between the two ends.

CDR3 nucleotides: TGTGCCAGCAGTGAAAGGACAAACACAGATACGCAGTATTTT. Translation gives CASSERTNTDTQYF. The chain recombines TRBV2 with TRBJ2-3, with D possibly matching TRBD1 (5 bases). V lost 2 bases to trimming and J lost 2 bases, with 8 bases between them. CDR3 length: 14 residues. Germline loops: CDR1 SNHLY, CDR2 FYNNEI. The full variable domain, completed using reference TRBV2 and TRBJ2-3, is EPEVTQTPSHQVTQMGQEVILRCVPISNHLYFYWYRQILGQKVEFLVSFYNNEISEKSEIFDDQFSVERPDGSNFTLKIRSTKLEDSAMYFCASSERTNTDTQYFGPGTRLTVL.

The chain is built from TRBV5-1 and TRBJ2-6; D is undetermined. The CDR3 contains 14 residues. Trimming cost V 2 bases and J 0 bases, with 3 bases left between them. Germline loops: CDR1 SGHRS, CDR2 YFSETQ. The CDR3 region is CASSFRSGANVLTF. CDR3 DNA: TGCGCCAGCAGCTTCCGCTCTGGGGCCAACGTCCTGACTTTC.

The gene calls are TRBV28 and TRBJ1-5, with D possibly matching TRBD1 (5 bases). The length of the CDR3 is 14 residues. The germline gives CDR1 MDHEN, CDR2 SYDVKM. V lost 6 bases and J lost 7, with 16 bases in between. CDR3 amino acids: CASSPSGGRQPQHF. CDR3 sequence (DNA): TGTGCCAGCAGCCCCTCGGGGGGGAGGCAGCCCCAGCATTTT.

The J gene is TRBJ1-6, the V gene TRBV6-5; TRBD1 is a possible D gene (5 bases). The V end was cut by 7 bases, the J end by 14 bases, with 24 bases between. Germline CDR1 reads MNHEY; CDR2 reads SVGAGI. The CDR3 runs 15 residues. Here the CDR3 reads CASTLGGGLGLSLHF. In nucleotides, the CDR3 is TGTGCCAGCACCCTGGGGGGGGGACTGGGATTATCCCTCCACTTT.

The chain combines TRBV9 with TRBJ1-3; D uncertain. Trimming removed 6 bases from V and 0 bases from J, with 7 bases in between. This CDR3 has 13 residues. CDR1 SGDLS and CDR2 YYNGEE come from the germline V gene. This CDR3 reads CASTDLSGNTIYF. CDR3 coding DNA: TGTGCCAGCACCGACCTCTCTGGAAACACCATATATTTT.

The V call is TRBV20-1, the J call TRBJ2-7; 7 bases match TRBD1. V shed 3 bases and J 6 bases; nucleotides not matched to a gene: 2. The V gene's germline CDR1 is DFQATT and CDR2 SNEGSKA (reference sequence). The CDR3 runs 11 residues. The CDR3 DNA reads TGCAGTGCTAGGGGGGACAGCGAGCAGTACTTC. Protein product: CSARGDSEQYF.

The gene calls are TRBV29-1 and TRBJ1-2; D is ambiguous. Germline CDR1 and CDR2: SQVTM and ANQGSEA. The CDR3 length is 12 residues. Trimming took 3 bases from V and 5 from J, leaving 10 bases between them. The CDR3 coding sequence is TGCAGCGTTGAGAAGTTAGTATATGGCTACACCTTC. Translated: CSVEKLVYGYTF.

This sequence joins TRBV9 and TRBJ2-7; no clear D gene. The CDR3 covers 13 residues. Germline V gives CDR1 SGDLS, CDR2 YYNGEE. V lost 3 bases and J lost 0, with 7 bases in between. CDR3 amino acids: CASSDSDSYEQYF. The DNA for the CDR3 is TGTGCCAGCAGCGACAGCGACTCCTACGAGCAGTACTTC.

The chain couples TRBV7-9 to TRBJ1-2; 9 positions agree with TRBD1. Looked up from germline, CDR1 is SEHNR and CDR2 is FQNEAQ (reference sequence). J was trimmed by 7 bases and V by 5 bases; bases with no gene match: 5. The CDR3 loop spans 13 amino acids. CDR3 loop: CASSTLQGAGYTF. Here the CDR3 DNA reads TGTGCCAGCAGCACCTTACAGGGGGCTGGCTACACCTTC.

The gene calls are TRBV27 and TRBJ1-2, with 11 nucleotides matching TRBD1. Germline V lookup: CDR1 MNHEY, CDR2 SMNVEV (reference sequence). The CDR3 contains 15 residues. Losses at the gene ends were 5 bases for V and 8 bases for J; bases not matched to a gene: 10. CDR3 sequence: CASSMGTGGIGGYTF. The CDR3 DNA reads as TGTGCCAGCAGTATGGGGACAGGGGGTATCGGGGGCTACACCTTC.

The chain uses TRBV28 and TRBJ1-5, with D possibly TRBD1 on 5 matching bases. The germline gives CDR1 MDHEN, CDR2 SYDVKM. This CDR3 has 17 residues. Trimming shortened V by 6 bases and J by 7 bases, and 25 bases separated the two germline ends. The CDR3 DNA is TGTGCCAGCAGAAAGCCCCGACATTATCAGAAGGGGCAGCCCCAGCATTTT. Translation gives CASRKPRHYQKGQPQHF.

In this sample, this clone turned up once. The gene calls are TRBV6-5 and TRBJ2-7; the match to TRBD1 covers 11 bases. Germline V gene data show CDR1 as MNHEY and CDR2 as SVGAGI. The CDR3 runs 15 residues. The V segment lost 0 bases and the J segment 3 bases; nucleotides outside the gene matches: 1. CDR3 nucleotides: TGTGCCAGCAGTTACTCCGGGACAGGGGGCTACGAGCAGTACTTC. Protein product: CASSYSGTGGYEQYF.

The chain is built from TRBV6-6 and TRBJ1-2, with a weak D call TRBD1 (5 bases). The V gene lost 0 bases and the J gene lost 2 bases, with 7 bases spanning the gap. Per the germline V gene, CDR1 is MNHNY and CDR2 is SVGAGI (reference sequence). The CDR3 runs 14 residues. The CDR3 nucleotides read TGTGCCAGCAGTTACTCTGGGGGAAACTATGGCTACACCTTC. Translating gives CASSYSGGNYGYTF.

The chain links TRBV19 to TRBJ2-1; 7 bases agree with TRBD2. This CDR3 is built from 15 residues. Germline lookup yields CDR1 LNHDA and CDR2 SQIVND (reference sequence). The J segment lost 7 bases and the V segment lost 3 bases, leaving 9 bases of the junction unmatched. In DNA, the CDR3 is TGTGCCAGTAGTATCGTAGCGGGCAACCTAAATGAGCAGTTCTTC. It specifies CASSIVAGNLNEQFF.

The gene calls are TRBV18 and TRBJ1-1, with 7 bases identical to TRBD1. The germline CDR1 and CDR2 sequences are KGHSH and LQKENI. Trimming took 3 bases from V and 4 from J; bases not matched to a gene: 11. This CDR3 is 16 amino acids long. The CDR3 spells CASSPDRDSKGTEAFF. The CDR3 DNA reads as TGTGCCAGCTCACCTGACAGGGACAGTAAGGGCACTGAAGCTTTCTTT.

This chain links TRBV5-6 with TRBJ1-2; D ambiguous. From germline, CDR1 is SGHDT and CDR2 YYEEEE. The CDR3 sequence is 14 residues long. V was clipped by 1 base and J by 4 bases, with 11 bases between them. The DNA for the CDR3 is TGTGCCAGCAGCTTGAATAGGCTGGTCTATGGCTACACCTTC. Protein sequence: CASSLNRLVYGYTF.

This clone was observed a handful of times. The CDR3 reads CASSQGARGDTEAFF. The CDR3 DNA is TGCGCCAGCAGCCAAGGAGCCCGGGGGGACACTGAAGCTTTCTTT. The chain is built from TRBV4-1 and TRBJ1-1; the D gene is possibly TRBD1 (5 bases). Germline values: CDR1 MGHRA, CDR2 YSYEKL. This CDR3 spans 15 amino acids. V shed 1 base and J shed 3 bases, with 12 bases lying between them.

This clone has a handful of counts. Within the sample, other DNA sequences also encode this same CDR3. J is TRBJ2-7 and V is TRBV28, with a weak D call TRBD2 (5 bases). Germline CDR1 is MDHEN and CDR2 is SYDVKM. Trimming removed 6 bases from V and 4 bases from J, with 10 bases in between. The CDR3 covers 12 residues. CDR3 amino acids: CASSTRRYEQYF. The CDR3 coding sequence is TGTGCCAGCAGCACTAGACGGTACGAGCAGTACTTC.

CDR3 residues: CASSDDRGPTEAFF. In nucleotides, the CDR3 is TGTGCCAGCTCAGATGACAGGGGACCCACTGAAGCTTTCTTT. The chain recombines TRBV18 with TRBJ1-1; 8 bases agree with TRBD1. The length of the CDR3 is 14 residues. V trimming: 5 bases; J trimming: 4 bases; junction bases outside the gene matches: 6. Germline values: CDR1 KGHSH, CDR2 LQKENI.

This rearrangement joins TRBV28 to TRBJ1-5; D might be TRBD1 (6 bases). Trimming cost V 10 bases and J 0 bases, with 13 bases left between them. Germline CDR1 is MDHEN and CDR2 is SYDVKM. The CDR3 loop spans 14 amino acids. In DNA form, the CDR3 reads TGTGCCACAGACAGGATCAATAGCAATCAGCCCCAGCATTTT. Translated: CATDRINSNQPQHF. The entire variable domain, with the rest obtained from reference TRBV28 and TRBJ1-5, is as follows: DVKVTQSSRYLVKRTGEKVFLECVQDMDHENMFWYRQDPGLGLRLIYFSYDVKMKEKGDIPEGYSVSREKKERFSLILESASTNQTSMYLCATDRINSNQPQHFGDGTRLSIL.